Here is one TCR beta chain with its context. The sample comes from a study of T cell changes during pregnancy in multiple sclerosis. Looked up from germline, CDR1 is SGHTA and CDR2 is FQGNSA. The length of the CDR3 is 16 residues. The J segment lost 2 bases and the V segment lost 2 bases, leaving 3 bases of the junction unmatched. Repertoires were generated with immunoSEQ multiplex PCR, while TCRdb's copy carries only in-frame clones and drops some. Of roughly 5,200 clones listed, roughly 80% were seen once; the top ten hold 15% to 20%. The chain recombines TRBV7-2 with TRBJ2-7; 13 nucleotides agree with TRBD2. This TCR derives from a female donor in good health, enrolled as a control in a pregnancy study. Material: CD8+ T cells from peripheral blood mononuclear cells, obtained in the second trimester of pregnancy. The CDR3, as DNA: TGTGCCAGCAGCTTAACTAGCGGGGGGGCCGCCTACGAGCAGTACTTC. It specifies CASSLTSGGAAYEQYF.